This T cell receptor beta chain was sequenced for a study of shared clonotypes between healthy human individuals. Method: immunoSEQ multiplex PCR; TCRdb's copy keeps in-frame clones and lacks some. This table holds some 2 million clones, about 95% found once. The V and J ends lost 6 bases and 3 bases, in that order; junction bases with no gene match: 7. CDR1 SQVTM and CDR2 ANQGSEA come from the germline V gene. The CDR3 totals 14 residues. Cells designated naive CD8 were CD45RO-negative and were positively selected for CCR7, with terminally differentiated effector memory CD45RA+ cells excluded. Material for sequencing was naive CD8+ T cells sorted from blood. The chain has TRBV29-1 and TRBJ2-4; TRBD2 agrees at 8 bases. This TCR derives from a man aged 18 to 29 in good health. CDR3 protein: CSVGGEGVKNIQYF. As DNA, the CDR3 is TGCAGCGTCGGGGGGGAAGGAGTCAAAAACATTCAGTACTTC.